This TCR beta chain was identified during a study of response to subunit inactivated influenza vaccine. General study findings and limits: Researchers suggested that each seasonal influenza vaccination recruits few new T cells.

With regard to this clonotype: Its specificity is unknown.

Each CDR3 protein is one row after TCRdb ran MiXCR on the RT-PCR reads. The sample comprises approximately 290,000 distinct CDR3 sequences, about 20% of which are singletons, and over 9% rests with the top ten. The CDR3 loop spans 14 amino acids. CDR1 and CDR2 from the germline V gene are SEHNR and FQNEAQ (reference sequence). Between the trimmed V and J ends, which lost 2 bases and 1 base, there was a span of 8 bases. The sample here was PBMCs from blood, taken 21 months after vaccination. This chain uses TRBV7-9 with TRBJ1-1; D uncertain. This receptor was taken from a man in his fifties or sixties who received an inactivated influenza vaccine. The CDR3 spells CASSLWQKNTEAFF. The DNA of the CDR3 is TGTGCCAGCAGCTTATGGCAGAAGAACACTGAAGCTTTCTTT.